Below are 15 T cell receptor beta chains sequenced from a single sample in a study of vaccination and CD4 T cells after COVID-19. Cultured CD4+ T cell DNA was sequenced using the Oncomine TCR Beta short-read assay. TCRdb re-called the PCR reads through MiXCR, storing one row per CDR3 protein. The sample consists of roughly 18,000 distinct CDR3 sequences, roughly 78% of them appearing once. The antigens these receptors bind are not known. Documented treatment: roughly 11-day PBMC culture with coronavirus spike peptide pools or control peptides (ViraFEST assay). Sequenced here: CD4+ T cells from blood, cultured in vitro, sampled after SARS-CoV-2 vaccination. These TCRs come from a human donor who received a COVID-19 vaccine.

The chain combines TRBV25-1 with TRBJ1-1; 8 bases map to TRBD1. The CDR3 sequence is 18 residues long. Trimming removed 5 bases from V and 1 base from J; junction bases left unmatched: 15. Germline assignment: CDR1 MGHDK and CDR2 SYGVNS. This CDR3 is CASSPKNTGGMGNTEAFF. The CDR3 DNA follows: TGTGCCAGCAGTCCTAAAAACACAGGGGGGATGGGGAACACTGAAGCTTTCTTT.

The V gene is TRBV7-8, the J gene TRBJ2-5, with TRBD2 identical over 8 bases. Per the germline V gene, CDR1 is SGHVS and CDR2 is FQNEAQ. This CDR3 is 14 amino acids long. The ends lost 5 bases at V and 5 bases at J; junction bases unmatched: 7. CDR3 in amino acids: CASSPRLARETQYF. The CDR3 coding sequence is TGTGCCAGCAGCCCCCGACTAGCGAGGGAGACCCAGTACTTC. The whole variable domain, remainder taken from reference TRBV7-8 and TRBJ2-5, is GAGVSQSPRYKVAKRGQDVALRCDPISGHVSLFWYQQALGQGPEFLTYFQNEAQLDKSGLPSDRFFAERPEGSVSTLKIQRTQQEDSAVYLCASSPRLARETQYFGPGTRLLVL.

This clonotype appeared once. The chain carries TRBV19 and TRBJ2-3; 7 nucleotides agree with TRBD2. In germline, CDR1 is LNHDA, CDR2 SQIVND (reference sequence). V shed 8 bases, J shed 6 bases, and the junction held 8 bases outside the gene matches. The CDR3 extends over 13 amino acids. The CDR3 here is CASARGGPDTQYF. The CDR3 DNA reads TGTGCCAGTGCCCGCGGGGGTCCCGATACGCAGTATTTT. The whole variable domain, remainder taken from reference TRBV19 and TRBJ2-3, is DGGITQSPKYLFRKEGQNVTLSCEQNLNHDAMYWYRQDPGQGLRLIYYSQIVNDFQKGDIAEGYSVSREKKESFPLTVTSAQKNPTAFYLCASARGGPDTQYFGPGTRLTVL.

This chain joins TRBV19 and TRBJ1-5, with D maybe TRBD1 (6 bases). The germline V and J ends were trimmed by 7 bases and 6 bases, with 25 bases remaining between them. CDR1 LNHDA and CDR2 SQIVND come from the germline V gene (reference sequence). This CDR3 contains 17 residues. CDR3 coding DNA: TGTGCCAGTACCGATTACCCGGGGGGCGGGCTTAGTCAGCCCCAGCATTTT. Residues: CASTDYPGGGLSQPQHF. Complete variable domain (other parts from reference TRBV19 and TRBJ1-5): DGGITQSPKYLFRKEGQNVTLSCEQNLNHDAMYWYRQDPGQGLRLIYYSQIVNDFQKGDIAEGYSVSREKKESFPLTVTSAQKNPTAFYLCASTDYPGGGLSQPQHFGDGTRLSIL.

The chain links TRBV30 to TRBJ1-1; TRBD1 aligns across 11 bases. Germline lookup yields CDR1 GTSNPN and CDR2 SVGIG (reference sequence). The trim removed 4 bases at V and 8 bases at J, leaving 12 bases unmatched. This CDR3 is built from 15 residues. In nucleotides, the CDR3 is TGTGCCTGGAAACAGACGGGGACAGGGGGAATCGAAGCTTTCTTT. This gives the protein CAWKQTGTGGIEAFF.

The V call is TRBV19, the J call TRBJ1-3, with D unresolved. The length of the CDR3 is 12 residues. V was shortened by 3 bases and J by 0 bases, with 0 bases between the two germline ends. The germline V gene encodes CDR1 LNHDA and CDR2 SQIVND (reference sequence). CDR3 residues: CASSISGNTIYF. The CDR3 nucleotides read TGTGCCAGTAGTATCTCTGGAAACACCATATATTTT.

This clonotype was seen a single time. The genes are TRBV2 and TRBJ2-3; 9 bases fit TRBD2. V was clipped by 7 bases and J by 1 base; unmatched bases: 12. The CDR3 is made up of 17 amino acids. The germline gives CDR1 SNHLY, CDR2 FYNNEI. CDR3 loop: CASTPGMGLARTDTQYF. The CDR3 nucleotides are TGTGCCAGCACTCCGGGGATGGGACTAGCTCGCACAGATACGCAGTATTTT.

A single count supports this clonotype. The rearrangement uses TRBV6-1 and TRBJ1-6, with D possibly being TRBD1 (5 bases). Germline CDR1 and CDR2: MNHNS and SASEGT. The V end was cut by 6 bases, the J end by 3 bases, with 18 bases between. The CDR3 is 17 residues long. CDR3 in DNA: TGTGCCAGCAGGCGCTCGGCCGGGGGTGACTATAATTCACCCCTCCACTTT. Its protein is CASRRSAGGDYNSPLHF.

V and J are TRBV10-3 and TRBJ1-5, with 8 bases that match TRBD1. From germline, CDR1 is ENHRY and CDR2 SYGVKD. Trimming removed 0 bases from V and 9 bases from J; junction bases left unmatched: 7. This CDR3 comprises 15 residues. Written as DNA, the CDR3 is TGTGCCATCAGTGAGTCTACAGGGGGGAGGCGGCCCCAGCATTTT. Its protein is CAISESTGGRRPQHF.

This clonotype was detected once. The chain combines TRBV7-9 with TRBJ2-7, with D possibly matching TRBD2 (6 bases). The V and J ends lost 1 base and 2 bases respectively, with 9 bases between them. The CDR3 runs to 14 residues. Looked up from germline, CDR1 is SEHNR and CDR2 is FQNEAQ (reference sequence). The CDR3 spells CASSLVGGAYEQYF. CDR3 nucleotide sequence: TGTGCCAGCAGCTTAGTGGGGGGAGCCTACGAGCAGTACTTC. Combining the CDR3 with reference TRBV7-9 and TRBJ2-7 gives the whole variable domain DTGVSQNPRHKITKRGQNVTFRCDPISEHNRLYWYRQTLGQGPEFLTYFQNEAQLEKSRLLSDRFSAERPKGSFSTLEIQRTEQGDSAMYLCASSLVGGAYEQYFGPGTRLTVT.

The V call is TRBV20-1, the J call TRBJ2-7; TRBD2 aligns across 10 bases. Germline V CDR1 and CDR2: DFQATT, SNEGSKA (reference sequence). The CDR3 totals 15 residues. After removal of 4 bases from V and 6 bases from J, the junction contained 12 bases not matched to a gene. The CDR3 bases are TGCAGTGCTAATCCCAGCGGGGGGGAATTCGGCGAGCAGTACTTC. Translated, it gives CSANPSGGEFGEQYF.

The chain's CDR3 is CATSDLGRNTDTQYF. The CDR3 DNA sequence: TGTGCCACCAGTGATTTGGGCAGAAACACAGATACGCAGTATTTT. V gene TRBV24-1 combines with J gene TRBJ2-3; unclear D gene. Trimming stripped 0 bases from V and 2 bases from J, with 8 bases between. The V gene's germline CDR1 is KGHDR and CDR2 SFDVKD. This CDR3 is built from 15 residues.

This clonotype was observed a handful of times. The chain joins TRBV19 to TRBJ1-2; D is uncertain. CDR3 length: 13 residues. The V end was cut by 7 bases, the J end by 4 bases, with 13 bases between. CDR1 is LNHDA, CDR2 SQIVND, per germline (reference sequence). CDR3 in amino acids: CASNSGILYGYTF. Written as DNA, the CDR3 is TGTGCCAGTAACAGTGGGATCCTCTATGGCTACACCTTC.

The V call is TRBV7-3, the J call TRBJ2-7; 15 bases align to TRBD2. Germline loops: CDR1 SGHTA, CDR2 FQGTGA. V gave up 11 bases and J gave up 2 bases; unmatched junction bases: 16. The CDR3 length is 18 residues. The CDR3 here is CAYLLGTSGGWETYEQYF. The CDR3 nucleotides read TGTGCCTACTTGCTTGGGACTAGCGGGGGGTGGGAGACCTACGAGCAGTACTTC.

This chain joins TRBV7-9 and TRBJ2-5, with D perhaps TRBD2 (6 bases). Germline loops: CDR1 SEHNR, CDR2 FQNEAQ (reference sequence). This CDR3 contains 17 residues. V dropped 2 bases and J dropped 3 bases, with 19 bases sitting between them. The CDR3 protein is CASSLQGQTREKETQYF. The DNA of the CDR3 is TGTGCCAGCAGCTTACAGGGCCAGACTAGGGAGAAAGAGACCCAGTACTTC.